This T cell receptor (beta chain) was identified during a study of technical replicates of blood from a few donors (TCRdb year 2017). From its cysteine to its phenylalanine, the CDR3 spans 19 amino acids. This entry keeps only the CDR3 DNA: 57 bases, framed from base 1. Of note for this clone: What this receptor recognizes is not known. Per-base qualities were not stored, and no clone one base away is much larger.

The library was produced with the immunoSEQ multiplex PCR assay. TCRdb holds this immuneACCESS table with in-frame rearrangements only. Some clones are missing; in checked studies, unresolved V genes explain under half, and the rest has no known cause. The sample table shows around 80,000 clones, and roughly 98% are seen once. The top ten hold about 0.15% of the sample. The TCR sequence derives from a human donor in good health. The chain was built from TRBV21-1 and TRBJ2-7; the listed D gene, TRBD2, was not tested against the DNA. TRBV21-1 is described as a pseudogene. Sequenced sample: T cells isolated from PBMCs. The CDR3 loop reads CASSKDPIFRCQSSYEQYF. The nucleotide sequence reads as follows: TGTGCCAGCAGCAAAGATCCGATTTTCCGGTGTCAAAGCTCCTACGAGCAGTACTTC.